This paragraph reports one T cell receptor beta chain. What it binds is unknown. The entry originates in a study of T cells expressing NK-cell markers. UMI-tagged 5'RACE template switching yielded the TCR beta cDNA. TCRdb reanalyzed the 5' RACE reads, giving one entry per CDR3 protein sequence and no DNA. Here the sample table reports about 160,000 distinct CDR3 sequences. CDR3 length equals 11 residues. Germline V CDR1 and CDR2: LNHNV, YYDKDF (reference sequence). Study results and limitations: The share of CD8+ T cells held by dominant NKG2C+ clonotypes was about 1.0-7.5% in roughly 6 donors.

This clonotype originated in a woman aged 18-70 years in good health. Specimen: blood T cells: a sorted CD56 or NKG2C T cell subset, CD4+ or CD8+ T cells, or bulk PBMC T cells (not recorded which). The chain has TRBV15 and TRBJ2-7. Here the CDR3 reads CATSNHYEQYF.